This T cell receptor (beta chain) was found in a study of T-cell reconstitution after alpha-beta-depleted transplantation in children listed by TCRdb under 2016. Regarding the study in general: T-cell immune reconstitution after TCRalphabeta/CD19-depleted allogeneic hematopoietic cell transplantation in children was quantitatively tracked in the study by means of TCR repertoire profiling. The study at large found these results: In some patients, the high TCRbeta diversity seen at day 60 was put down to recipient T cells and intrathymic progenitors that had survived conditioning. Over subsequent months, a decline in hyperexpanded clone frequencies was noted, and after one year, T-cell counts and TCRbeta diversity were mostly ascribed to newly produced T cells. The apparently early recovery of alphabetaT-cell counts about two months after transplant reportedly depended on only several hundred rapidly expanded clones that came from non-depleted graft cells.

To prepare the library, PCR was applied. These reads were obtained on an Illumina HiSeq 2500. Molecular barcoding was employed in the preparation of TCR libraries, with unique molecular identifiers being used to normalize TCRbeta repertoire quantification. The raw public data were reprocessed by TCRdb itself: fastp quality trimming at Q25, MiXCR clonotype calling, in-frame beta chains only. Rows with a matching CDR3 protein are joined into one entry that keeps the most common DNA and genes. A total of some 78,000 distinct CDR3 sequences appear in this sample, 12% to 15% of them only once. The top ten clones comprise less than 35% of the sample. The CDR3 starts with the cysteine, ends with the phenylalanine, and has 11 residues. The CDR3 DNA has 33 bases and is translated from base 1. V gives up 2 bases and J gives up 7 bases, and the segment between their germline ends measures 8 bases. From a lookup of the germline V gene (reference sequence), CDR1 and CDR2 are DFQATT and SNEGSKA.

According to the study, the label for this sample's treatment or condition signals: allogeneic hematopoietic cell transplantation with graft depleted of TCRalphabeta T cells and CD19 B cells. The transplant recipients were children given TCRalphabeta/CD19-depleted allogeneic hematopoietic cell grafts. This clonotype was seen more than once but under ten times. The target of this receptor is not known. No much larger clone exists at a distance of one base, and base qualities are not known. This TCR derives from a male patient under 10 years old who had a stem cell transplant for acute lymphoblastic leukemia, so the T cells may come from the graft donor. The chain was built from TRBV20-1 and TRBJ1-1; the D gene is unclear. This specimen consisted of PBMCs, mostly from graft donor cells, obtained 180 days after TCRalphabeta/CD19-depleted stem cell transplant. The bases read TGCAGTGCTAGAATGGACCGTGAAGCTTTCTTT. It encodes CSARMDREAFF.